One and the same sample provided the 3 T cell receptor beta chains below, sequenced in a study of Tregs in tolerant kidney transplant recipients (dated by TCRdb to the late 2010s). The protocol used for the library was the immunoSEQ multiplex PCR assay. TCRdb stores this immuneACCESS table with in-frame sequences only. Part of the clones is absent; in the studies checked, under half of the shortfall reflects unresolved V genes, and no reason is known for the rest. Here the sample has about 46,000 clones; under 95% occur a single time. The ten most abundant clones make up 0.55% to 0.85% of the sample. Sequences were obtained from Tregs from blood. These receptor sequences come from a human donor in good health.

The rearrangement links TRBV5-1 to TRBJ2-1, with TRBD2 matching over 7 bases. The CDR3 is made up of 16 amino acids. The germline V gene has CDR1 SGHRS and CDR2 YFSETQ. The V gene end was trimmed by 4 bases and the J gene end by 7 bases; junction bases not matched to a gene: 14. The CDR3 DNA sequence: TGCGCCAGCAGCCTCCCCCGGGCGGGAGCTCGTAATGAGCAGTTCTTC. This codes for CASSLPRAGARNEQFF.

This chain uses TRBV19 with TRBJ2-5, with a weak D call TRBD1 (6 bases). The CDR3 is made up of 12 amino acids. The V gene lost 3 bases and the J gene lost 5 bases, with 7 bases spanning the gap. The germline gives CDR1 LNHDA, CDR2 SQIVND (reference sequence). In DNA form, the CDR3 reads TGTGCCAGTAGTATCGACAGGGAGACCCAGTACTTC. It translates to CASSIDRETQYF.

The CDR3 is CASSWLTGSDTQYF. The CDR3 coding sequence is TGCGCCAGCAGCTGGCTCACAGGGTCCGATACGCAGTATTTT. The chain links TRBV5-1 to TRBJ2-3, with D perhaps matching TRBD1 (6 bases). Germline assignment: CDR1 SGHRS and CDR2 YFSETQ. V was clipped by 3 bases and J by 6 bases, with 14 bases between them. The CDR3 has 14 amino acids.